These 14 T cell receptor beta chains were sequenced from one sample in a study of T cells expressing NK-cell markers. After re-calling the 5' RACE reads, TCRdb lists one entry per CDR3 protein, DNA absent. Its clone listing holds about 390,000 distinct CDR3 sequences. Input material: blood T cells: a sorted CD56 or NKG2C T cell subset, CD4+ or CD8+ T cells, or bulk PBMC T cells (not recorded which). These receptors were collected from a woman in her forties or fifties in good health.

The gene calls are TRBV25-1 and TRBJ2-2; TCRdb outputs TRBD1, but without DNA this stays unchecked. Germline V lookup: CDR1 MGHDK, CDR2 SYGVNS. The CDR3 covers 14 residues. This chain's CDR3 is CASAGTANTGELFF.

This chain connects TRBV5-1 to TRBJ2-3; the TRBD1 assignment by TCRdb is unverifiable without DNA. Germline assignment: CDR1 SGHRS and CDR2 YFSETQ. This CDR3 is 14 amino acids long. CDR3 residues: CASSSPGRVPVWYF.

The chain has TRBV5-1 and TRBJ2-1; TCRdb names TRBD1, which stays unverified in the absence of DNA. Germline V gene data show CDR1 as SGHRS and CDR2 as YFSETQ. The CDR3 has 14 residues. The CDR3 loop is CASGRGAGNNEQFF.

V usage is TRBV3-1 and J usage is TRBJ2-1; TCRdb's D gene call, TRBD2, goes unchecked for lack of DNA. Per germline, CDR1 LGHDT and CDR2 YNNKEL (reference sequence). The CDR3 has 22 amino acids. The chain's CDR3 is CASSQDPLTSGRPARDYNEQFF.

This sequence joins TRBV10-2 and TRBJ1-6; the D gene TCRdb calls, TRBD1, cannot be checked with no DNA. Per the germline V gene, CDR1 is WSHSY and CDR2 is SAAADI. This CDR3 spans 14 amino acids. CDR3 sequence reads: CASSQGAGTSPLHF.

The V and J genes are TRBV3-1 and TRBJ1-2. Germline loops: CDR1 LGHDT, CDR2 YNNKEL (reference sequence). The CDR3 consists of 14 residues. CDR3 residues: CASSLRERDYGYTF.

The chain carries TRBV6-8 and TRBJ1-5. Germline V gene data show CDR1 as MNHGY and CDR2 as SAAAGT. This CDR3 region has 13 residues. CDR3 sequence: CASRLYSNQPQHF.

The chain couples TRBV2 to TRBJ2-4. The germline gives CDR1 SNHLY, CDR2 FYNNEI. The CDR3 sequence is 12 residues long. CDR3 amino acids: CASSLFVDIQYF.

The V gene is TRBV5-1, the J gene TRBJ2-1; TCRdb selects TRBD1, and the lack of DNA leaves this call unchecked. CDR3 length equals 18 residues. Germline V gives CDR1 SGHRS, CDR2 YFSETQ. The chain's CDR3 is CASSLRATRLSSYNEQFF.

The V gene is TRBV29-1, the J gene TRBJ1-2; the TRBD1 assignment by TCRdb is unverifiable without DNA. This CDR3 spans 14 amino acids. Germline V lookup: CDR1 SQVTM, CDR2 ANQGSEA. The chain's CDR3 is CSVEDRGRSYGYTF.

The chain recombines TRBV29-1 with TRBJ2-1; the D call from TCRdb, TRBD2, cannot be confirmed without DNA. The CDR3 consists of 12 residues. Germline loops: CDR1 SQVTM, CDR2 ANQGSEA. CDR3 loop: CSAGPVGSEQFF.

This chain connects TRBV2 to TRBJ2-1; TCRdb proposes TRBD2, but this gene call is untestable without DNA. CDR1 and CDR2 from the germline V gene are SNHLY and FYNNEI. The CDR3 has 19 amino acids. The CDR3 reads CASSESGVGLLVLANEQFF.

The chain is built from TRBV12-3 or TRBV12-4 and TRBJ2-7. This CDR3 has 12 residues. This CDR3 is CASSLTTNEQYF.

This chain connects TRBV12-3 or TRBV12-4 to TRBJ2-1; TCRdb's D call, TRBD2, is unchecked because there is no DNA. CDR3 size: 15 residues. This CDR3 reads CASSRLAGAYNEQFF.